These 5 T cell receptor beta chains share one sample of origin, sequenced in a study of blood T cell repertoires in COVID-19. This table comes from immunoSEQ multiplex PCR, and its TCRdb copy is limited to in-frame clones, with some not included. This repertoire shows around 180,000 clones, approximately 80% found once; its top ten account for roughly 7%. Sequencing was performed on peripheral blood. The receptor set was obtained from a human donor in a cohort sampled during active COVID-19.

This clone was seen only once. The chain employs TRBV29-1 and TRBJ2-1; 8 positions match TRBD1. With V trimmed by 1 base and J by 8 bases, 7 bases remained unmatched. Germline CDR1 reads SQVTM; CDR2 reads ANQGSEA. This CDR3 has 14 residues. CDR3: CSVEALAGGYEQFF. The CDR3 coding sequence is TGCAGCGTTGAAGCTTTGGCAGGGGGCTATGAGCAGTTCTTC.

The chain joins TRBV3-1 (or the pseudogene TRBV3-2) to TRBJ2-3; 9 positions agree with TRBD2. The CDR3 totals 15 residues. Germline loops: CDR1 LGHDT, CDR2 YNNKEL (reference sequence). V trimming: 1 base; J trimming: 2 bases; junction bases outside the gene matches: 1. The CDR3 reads CASSQGLADTDTQYF. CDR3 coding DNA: TGTGCCAGCAGCCAAGGACTAGCGGACACAGATACGCAGTATTTT.

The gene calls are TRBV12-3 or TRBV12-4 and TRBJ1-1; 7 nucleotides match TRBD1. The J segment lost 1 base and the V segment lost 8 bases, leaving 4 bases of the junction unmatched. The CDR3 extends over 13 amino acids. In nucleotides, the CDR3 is TGTGCCAGCGGACGACAGGGGAACACTGAAGCTTTCTTT. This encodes CASGRQGNTEAFF.

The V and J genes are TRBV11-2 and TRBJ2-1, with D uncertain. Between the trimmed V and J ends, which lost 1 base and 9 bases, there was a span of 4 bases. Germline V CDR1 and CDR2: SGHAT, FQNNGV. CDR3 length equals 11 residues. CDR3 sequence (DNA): TGTGCCAGCAGCTTAGCCAGTGAGCAGTTCTTC. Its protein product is CASSLASEQFF. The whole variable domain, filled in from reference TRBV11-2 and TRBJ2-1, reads EAGVAQSPRYKIIEKRQSVAFWCNPISGHATLYWYQQILGQGPKLLIQFQNNGVVDDSQLPKDRFSAERLKGVDSTLKIQPAKLEDSAVYLCASSLASEQFFGPGTRLTVL.

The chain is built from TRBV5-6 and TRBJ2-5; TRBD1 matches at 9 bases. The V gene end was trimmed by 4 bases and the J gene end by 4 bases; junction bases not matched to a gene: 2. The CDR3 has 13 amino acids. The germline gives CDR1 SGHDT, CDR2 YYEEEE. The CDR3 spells CASSAGQGETQYF. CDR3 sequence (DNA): TGTGCCAGCAGCGCGGGACAGGGAGAGACCCAGTACTTC.